Shown below are 27 T cell receptor beta chains from a single sample sequenced in a study of blood T cell repertoires in COVID-19 (dated by TCRdb to 2019 to 2021). Libraries came from the immunoSEQ multiplex PCR assay. The source is immuneACCESS, and TCRdb retained only in-frame sequences with V and J called. Part of the clones is not carried over; for the studies checked, unresolved V genes explain less than half of this, and the remainder is unexplained. Across this sample there are around 200,000 clones, with around 80% seen only once. The ten largest make up roughly 1.2% of the sample. What was sequenced was peripheral blood. Receptors were obtained from a woman aged 25 to 39 with COVID-19, enrolled during active disease.

The chain has TRBV19 and TRBJ1-1; D is possibly TRBD1 (5 bases). The CDR3 is 14 residues long. Per germline, CDR1 LNHDA and CDR2 SQIVND (reference sequence). V was shortened by 1 base and J by 1 base, with 7 bases between the two germline ends. The chain's CDR3 is CASSIGGANTEAFF. The CDR3, as DNA: TGTGCCAGTAGTATAGGCGGGGCGAACACTGAAGCTTTCTTT.

V gene TRBV29-1 combines with J gene TRBJ2-3; D uncertain. The CDR3 totals 11 residues. V lost 2 bases, J lost 4 bases, and 4 bases lay in between. Germline CDR1 reads SQVTM; CDR2 reads ANQGSEA. The CDR3 here is CSVESSDTQYF. The DNA of the CDR3 is TGCAGCGTTGAATCTTCAGATACGCAGTATTTT.

The CDR3 reads CASSTLEREAGNEQFF. The CDR3 coding sequence is TGCGCCAGCAGCACCTTAGAGCGGGAGGCGGGGAATGAGCAGTTCTTC. The V call is TRBV5-1, the J call TRBJ2-1; 9 positions agree with TRBD2. V trimming: 4 bases; J trimming: 7 bases; junction bases outside the gene matches: 12. This CDR3 has 16 residues. Germline values: CDR1 SGHRS, CDR2 YFSETQ.

The chain carries TRBV5-1 and TRBJ2-3; 7 nucleotides match TRBD2. J lost 3 bases, V lost 4 bases, and 17 bases had no gene match. From germline, CDR1 is SGHRS and CDR2 YFSETQ. The CDR3 contains 18 residues. CDR3: CASSPGRLAPLATDTQYF. The CDR3 region has the DNA TGCGCCAGCAGCCCGGGGAGACTAGCCCCTCTTGCTACAGATACGCAGTATTTT.

The genes are TRBV6-2 or TRBV6-3 and TRBJ1-2; D unclear. This CDR3 contains 15 residues. In germline, CDR1 is MNHEY, CDR2 SVGEGT. Trimming took off 0 bases at V and 4 bases at J, with 12 bases between the two ends. The CDR3 nucleotides are TGTGCCAGCAGTTACTCGAGGTTACGGAGCTATGGCTACACCTTC. This sequence encodes CASSYSRLRSYGYTF.

The V and J genes are TRBV9 and TRBJ2-3, with 11 bases matching TRBD2. V shed 2 bases, J shed 5 bases, and the junction held 7 bases outside the gene matches. The CDR3 contains 16 residues. The germline gives CDR1 SGDLS, CDR2 YYNGEE. The CDR3 protein is CASSVLLAGEGDTQYF. CDR3 nucleotide sequence: TGTGCCAGCAGCGTGCTACTAGCGGGAGAGGGAGATACGCAGTATTTT.

The chain links TRBV27 to TRBJ2-5; TRBD1 aligns across 8 bases. Germline CDR1 and CDR2: MNHEY and SMNVEV (reference sequence). Trimming removed 4 bases from V and 5 bases from J; junction bases left unmatched: 12. The CDR3 extends over 16 amino acids. The CDR3, as DNA: TGTGCCAGCAGTTCATACCCTCAGGGGGCAGGGGAGACCCAGTACTTC. Protein: CASSSYPQGAGETQYF.

The gene calls are TRBV27 and TRBJ2-7; tentative D call: TRBD1 (6 bases). The V and J ends lost 3 bases and 2 bases respectively, with 20 bases between them. The CDR3 contains 17 residues. Per the germline V gene, CDR1 is MNHEY and CDR2 is SMNVEV (reference sequence). The CDR3 nucleotides are TGTGCCAGCAGTTTTAACGCTCGGGCAGGGGCAGCCTACGAGCAGTACTTC. It encodes CASSFNARAGAAYEQYF.

This clone was detected only a few times. The rearrangement joins TRBV9 to TRBJ1-2; D call uncertain. CDR3 size: 12 residues. Trimming pared 3 bases from V and 4 bases from J, leaving 7 bases between. Germline CDR1 is SGDLS and CDR2 is YYNGEE. CDR3 nucleotide sequence: TGTGCCAGCAGCGCCGGGAGCTATGGCTACACCTTC. This codes for CASSAGSYGYTF.

The rearrangement uses TRBV7-9 and TRBJ2-7; D is unresolved. Trimming pared 5 bases from V and 3 bases from J, leaving 11 bases between. In germline, CDR1 is SEHNR, CDR2 FQNEAQ (reference sequence). The CDR3 runs 13 residues. CDR3 residues: CASSDLGVYEQYF. CDR3 nucleotides: TGTGCCAGCAGCGACCTGGGCGTCTACGAGCAGTACTTC.

V usage is TRBV7-2 and J usage is TRBJ1-4, with 8 bases aligning to TRBD1. The CDR3 extends over 17 amino acids. After removal of 5 bases from V and 0 bases from J, the junction contained 8 bases not matched to a gene. Germline V gene lookup returns CDR1 SGHTA and CDR2 FQGNSA. CDR3 protein: CASSAPGQDTTNEKLFF. The CDR3 nucleotides read TGTGCCAGCAGCGCTCCGGGACAGGACACAACTAATGAAAAACTGTTTTTT.

DNA of the CDR3: TGTGCCATCAGTGAGTCGTTAGGGGCCAGGGGGACCCAGTACTTC. This translates into CAISESLGARGTQYF. The V call is TRBV10-3, the J call TRBJ2-5; D is perhaps TRBD1 (6 bases). Looked up from germline, CDR1 is ENHRY and CDR2 is SYGVKD. Trimming left V 0 bases short and J 7 bases short, with 15 bases between. This CDR3 is 15 amino acids long.

V and J are TRBV20-1 and TRBJ1-1, with TRBD1 identical over 8 bases. The CDR3 sequence is 14 residues long. J gave up 3 bases and V 3 bases, and 6 bases lay outside the gene matches. Looked up from germline, CDR1 is DFQATT and CDR2 is SNEGSKA (reference sequence). CDR3 bases: TGCAGTGCTAGTCCCCAGGGGGCCTACACTGAAGCTTTCTTT. Translated: CSASPQGAYTEAFF.

This chain links TRBV28 with TRBJ2-2; 8 bases agree with TRBD2. Trimming took 4 bases from V and 6 from J; bases not matched to a gene: 7. The CDR3 totals 15 residues. Germline V gene data show CDR1 as MDHEN and CDR2 as SYDVKM. This CDR3 is CASSSSGLGAGELFF. The CDR3 DNA follows: TGTGCCAGCAGTTCATCGGGACTAGGGGCCGGGGAGCTGTTTTTT.

The chain uses TRBV6-1 and TRBJ1-3; D remains ambiguous. V lost 1 base and J lost 0, with 7 bases in between. The CDR3 is 15 residues long. Germline V gene sequence: CDR1 MNHNS, CDR2 SASEGT. The CDR3 loop reads CASSEGVSSGNTIYF. DNA for the CDR3: TGTGCCAGCAGTGAAGGAGTTAGCTCTGGAAACACCATATATTTT.

V is TRBV6-5 and J is TRBJ2-1, with 7 nucleotides matching TRBD1. V gave up 7 bases and J gave up 4 bases; unmatched junction bases: 7. The CDR3 has 14 residues. CDR1 is MNHEY, CDR2 SVGAGI, per germline. CDR3: CASNRDSFYNEQFF. The CDR3 coding sequence is TGTGCCAGCAATCGGGACAGCTTTTACAATGAGCAGTTCTTC.

The V gene is TRBV7-9, the J gene TRBJ2-7; maybe TRBD1 (6 bases). Trimming took 5 bases from V and 4 from J, leaving 15 bases between them. Germline V gene data show CDR1 as SEHNR and CDR2 as FQNEAQ (reference sequence). The CDR3 loop spans 14 amino acids. The CDR3, as DNA: TGTGCCAGCAGCCCAGGTCGGACAGATTACGAGCAGTACTTC. This translates into CASSPGRTDYEQYF.

About this clone itself: Within the sample, other DNA sequences also encode this same CDR3. The CDR3 DNA sequence: TGCGCCAGCAGCTCGGGACTAGTCGACGAGCAGTACTTC. It specifies CASSSGLVDEQYF. The rearrangement links TRBV5-1 to TRBJ2-7; 8 bases map to TRBD2. This CDR3 contains 13 residues. Germline trimming cut 3 bases from V and 5 bases from J; bases unmatched to any gene: 4. In germline, CDR1 is SGHRS, CDR2 YFSETQ. The full variable domain, completed using reference TRBV5-1 and TRBJ2-7, is KAGVTQTPRYLIKTRGQQVTLSCSPISGHRSVSWYQQTPGQGLQFLFEYFSETQRNKGNFPGRFSGRQFSNSRSEMNVSTLELGDSALYLCASSSGLVDEQYFGPGTRLTVT.

The chain links TRBV5-1 to TRBJ2-3; the D gene is possibly TRBD2 (5 bases). CDR1 and CDR2 (germline): SGHRS, YFSETQ. Trimming took 5 bases from V and 2 from J, leaving 12 bases between them. This CDR3 contains 14 residues. In nucleotides, the CDR3 is TGCGCCAGCAGGACGAGCGGAACCACAGATACGCAGTATTTT. Protein product: CASRTSGTTDTQYF.

V is TRBV19 and J is TRBJ2-3; D may be TRBD2 (6 bases). V lost 6 bases and J lost 4, with 11 bases in between. This CDR3 region has 13 residues. In germline, CDR1 is LNHDA, CDR2 SQIVND (reference sequence). The CDR3 nucleotides are TGTGCCAGTAGCCGGACGGGGGCAGATACGCAGTATTTT. Its translation is CASSRTGADTQYF. The full variable domain, in which reference TRBV19 and TRBJ2-3 provide the parts outside the CDR3, is DGGITQSPKYLFRKEGQNVTLSCEQNLNHDAMYWYRQDPGQGLRLIYYSQIVNDFQKGDIAEGYSVSREKKESFPLTVTSAQKNPTAFYLCASSRTGADTQYFGPGTRLTVL.

The chain couples TRBV11-3 to TRBJ2-6; 7 bases agree with TRBD1. J gave up 0 bases and V 5 bases, and 10 bases lay outside the gene matches. The germline CDR1 and CDR2 sequences are SGHNT and YENEEA. The CDR3 totals 18 residues. The CDR3 DNA sequence: TGTGCCAGCAGCCCTAGACAGGGCCGAGGCTCTGGGGCCAACGTCCTGACTTTC. As protein: CASSPRQGRGSGANVLTF.

V and J are TRBV7-3 and TRBJ2-1, with 7 bases lining up with TRBD2. Germline V gene lookup returns CDR1 SGHTA and CDR2 FQGTGA. CDR3 size: 17 residues. V lost 2 bases to trimming and J lost 6 bases; unmatched junction nucleotides: 13. The CDR3 sequence is CASSLSVGGTWVNEQFF. CDR3 coding DNA: TGTGCCAGCAGCTTATCGGTGGGAGGGACGTGGGTCAATGAGCAGTTCTTC. The full variable domain, its missing parts supplied by reference TRBV7-3 and TRBJ2-1, is GAGVSQTPSNKVTEKGKYVELRCDPISGHTALYWYRQSLGQGPEFLIYFQGTGAADDSGLPNDRFFAVRPEGSVSTLKIQRTERGDSAVYLCASSLSVGGTWVNEQFFGPGTRLTVL.

This clone has just a few counts. The CDR3 sequence: CASSPGQGLRAFF. In DNA, the CDR3 is TGCGCCAGCAGCCCGGGACAGGGATTAAGAGCTTTCTTT. This chain links TRBV5-1 with TRBJ1-1; TRBD1 matches at 9 bases. This CDR3 has 13 amino acids. V gave up 4 bases and J gave up 10 bases; unmatched junction bases: 8. In germline, CDR1 is SGHRS, CDR2 YFSETQ.

CDR3 sequence (DNA): TGTGCCAGCAGCCAAGATTCGGGGACTAGCGGGATCAGCTCCTACAATGAGCAGTTCTTC. Translating it yields CASSQDSGTSGISSYNEQFF. V gene TRBV4-2 combines with J gene TRBJ2-1; 13 bases align to TRBD2. The CDR3 spans 20 residues. The germline CDR1 and CDR2 sequences are LGHNA and YNFKEQ. V lost 0 bases, J lost 0 bases, and 8 bases stayed unmatched.

The CDR3 region has the DNA TGTGCCAGCATTGGGACAGTCTATGGCTACACCTTC. Translated, it gives CASIGTVYGYTF. The rearrangement joins TRBV2 to TRBJ1-2, with 7 nucleotides matching TRBD1. CDR3 length equals 12 residues. With V trimmed by 7 bases and J by 4 bases, 3 bases remained unmatched. Germline V gene sequence: CDR1 SNHLY, CDR2 FYNNEI. Supplemented by reference TRBV2 and TRBJ1-2, the full variable domain reads EPEVTQTPSHQVTQMGQEVILRCVPISNHLYFYWYRQILGQKVEFLVSFYNNEISEKSEIFDDQFSVERPDGSNFTLKIRSTKLEDSAMYFCASIGTVYGYTFGSGTRLTVV.

The chain uses TRBV6-5 and TRBJ1-1; D gene unclear. The CDR3 has 15 amino acids. Germline CDR1 is MNHEY and CDR2 is SVGAGI. V gave up 0 bases and J gave up 3 bases, with 11 bases separating them. The CDR3 DNA reads as TGTGCCAGCAGTTACTCGGGAGGCCCTCACACTGAAGCTTTCTTT. It is translated as CASSYSGGPHTEAFF.

This chain uses TRBV7-3 with TRBJ2-5; 7 bases fit TRBD2. In germline, CDR1 is SGHTA, CDR2 FQGTGA. V lost 5 bases, J lost 5 bases, and 11 bases stayed unmatched. The CDR3 is made up of 15 amino acids. The CDR3 DNA reads as TGTGCCAGCAGCGCAATCCGGACTAGTGGGGAGACCCAGTACTTC. Protein sequence: CASSAIRTSGETQYF.